The 28 T cell receptor beta chains reported below all come from one sample, sequenced in a study of T cell responses to AZD1222 COVID-19 vaccine. Some clones are missing from TCRdb's copy, which holds only in-frame ones; the method was immunoSEQ multiplex PCR. The top ten clones hold under 20% of a sample with some 140,000 clones, about 88% of them seen once. The starting material was peripheral blood, obtained on day 0 of AZD1222 vaccination. These receptors were obtained from an adult in good health.

V gene TRBV11-3 combines with J gene TRBJ2-1; D gene ambiguous. The germline gives CDR1 SGHNT, CDR2 YENEEA. The CDR3 is 14 amino acids. Trimming removed 5 bases at V and 2 bases at J, with 10 bases between. The CDR3: CASSPRGAYNEQFF. The CDR3 nucleotides are TGTGCCAGCAGCCCGAGAGGCGCCTACAATGAGCAGTTCTTC.

V usage is TRBV5-8 and J usage is TRBJ2-5, with 10 bases identical to TRBD1. The V gene's germline CDR1 is SGHTS and CDR2 YDEGEE. V gave up 3 bases and J gave up 3 bases; unmatched junction bases: 5. The CDR3 is 15 residues long. CDR3 in DNA: TGTGCCAGCAGCTCCGGGACAGGGGAGGAAGAGACCCAGTACTTC. Amino acid sequence: CASSSGTGEEETQYF.

The chain has TRBV5-4 and TRBJ1-3; 9 bases match TRBD1. Germline V CDR1 and CDR2: SGHNT, YYREEE (reference sequence). V shed 4 bases, J shed 0 bases, and the junction held 5 bases outside the gene matches. CDR3 length: 16 residues. The CDR3 sequence: CASSRDRARSGNTIYF. The CDR3 nucleotides are TGTGCCAGCAGCCGGGACAGGGCACGCTCTGGAAACACCATATATTTT.

The chain carries TRBV29-1 and TRBJ1-5; 8 bases line up with TRBD1. This CDR3 comprises 14 residues. Germline values: CDR1 SQVTM, CDR2 ANQGSEA. Trimming removed 4 bases from V and 1 base from J; junction bases left unmatched: 3. The chain's CDR3 is CSVVGQVSNQPQHF. CDR3 DNA: TGCAGCGTTGTGGGACAGGTAAGCAATCAGCCCCAGCATTTT.

The chain carries TRBV6-2 or TRBV6-3 and TRBJ1-5; D is perhaps TRBD1 (6 bases). Germline values: CDR1 MNHEY, CDR2 SVGEGT. The CDR3 is 15 amino acids. V lost 6 bases and J lost 1, with 13 bases in between. As DNA, the CDR3 is TGTGCCAGCAGCATAGCGGACAGAAGCAATCAGCCCCAGCATTTT. Residues: CASSIADRSNQPQHF.

This clone was counted only a few times. The rearrangement uses TRBV5-1 and TRBJ1-1, with D perhaps TRBD1 (5 bases). Trimming left V 4 bases short and J 1 base short, with 11 bases between. Germline V lookup: CDR1 SGHRS, CDR2 YFSETQ. The CDR3 loop spans 14 amino acids. CDR3 region: CASSSLGGNTEAFF. In DNA form, the CDR3 reads TGCGCCAGCAGCAGCCTCGGGGGGAACACTGAAGCTTTCTTT.

J is TRBJ2-3 and V is TRBV19, with TRBD2 matching 7 bases. The CDR3 runs 14 residues. Trimming at V came to 1 base and at J to 7 bases, leaving 5 bases not matched to a gene. Germline CDR1 and CDR2: LNHDA and SQIVND (reference sequence). The CDR3 spells CASSIGTRRNTQYF. The CDR3 coding sequence is TGTGCCAGTAGTATAGGGACTAGGAGAAATACGCAGTATTTT.

This chain connects TRBV3-1 (or the pseudogene TRBV3-2) to TRBJ2-7; the match to TRBD1 covers 8 bases. Germline loops: CDR1 LGHDT, CDR2 YNNKEL (reference sequence). The CDR3 totals 15 residues. Trimming took 3 bases from V and 2 from J; bases not matched to a gene: 6. CDR3 protein: CASSQTTGGPYEQYF. Written as DNA, the CDR3 is TGTGCCAGCAGCCAGACCACAGGGGGACCCTACGAGCAGTACTTC.

With regard to this clone: Other DNA sequences within the sample encode an identical CDR3. V is TRBV9 and J is TRBJ2-2; D possibly corresponds to TRBD2 (7 bases). V was clipped by 3 bases and J by 6 bases, with 15 bases between them. The germline gives CDR1 SGDLS, CDR2 YYNGEE. CDR3 length equals 15 residues. The CDR3 reads CASSATGGAPGELFF. For the CDR3, the DNA is TGTGCCAGCAGCGCAACTGGGGGGGCGCCCGGGGAGCTGTTTTTT.

The V call is TRBV27, the J call TRBJ1-5; D ambiguous. The CDR3 is 12 amino acids. Germline CDR1 reads MNHEY; CDR2 reads SMNVEV (reference sequence). V lost 6 bases and J lost 7, with 10 bases in between. The CDR3 nucleotides read TGTGCCAGCAGCTACATCGGCCAGCCCCAGCATTTT. Protein sequence: CASSYIGQPQHF.

The V call is TRBV11-2, the J call TRBJ1-1; a weak D match, TRBD1 (6 bases). Germline V gene sequence: CDR1 SGHAT, CDR2 FQNNGV. The CDR3 extends over 15 amino acids. Trimming pared 5 bases from V and 6 bases from J, leaving 19 bases between. The CDR3 is CASSRTVAGEAEAFF. CDR3 DNA: TGTGCCAGCAGCCGCACCGTGGCAGGGGAGGCTGAAGCTTTCTTT.

The J gene is TRBJ1-4, the V gene TRBV7-6, with 11 bases identical to TRBD1. The length of the CDR3 is 16 residues. J gave up 7 bases and V 5 bases, and 9 bases lay outside the gene matches. Germline V gene lookup returns CDR1 SGHVS and CDR2 FNYEAQ. Here the CDR3 DNA reads TGTGCCAGCAGCCGCCCAACCGGGACAGGGGGTGAAAAACTGTTTTTT. It is translated as CASSRPTGTGGEKLFF.

This sequence joins TRBV14 and TRBJ1-3; no clear D. The germline V gene has CDR1 SGHDN and CDR2 FVKESK. The CDR3 spans 16 residues. V gave up 0 bases and J gave up 0 bases, with 9 bases separating them. The CDR3 spells CASSQDVQISGNTIYF. As DNA, the CDR3 is TGTGCCAGCAGCCAAGACGTTCAGATCTCTGGAAACACCATATATTTT.

The chain couples TRBV10-3 to TRBJ1-5; maybe TRBD1 (6 bases). Germline V lookup: CDR1 ENHRY, CDR2 SYGVKD. The CDR3 contains 14 residues. Trimming removed 0 bases at V and 7 bases at J, with 10 bases between. The CDR3 protein is CAISESAGDQPQHF. Here the CDR3 DNA reads TGTGCCATCAGTGAGTCAGCAGGGGACCAGCCCCAGCATTTT.

The rearrangement links TRBV12-3 or TRBV12-4 to TRBJ2-1; no reliable D call. CDR3 size: 10 residues. Trimming took off 7 bases at V and 7 bases at J, with 5 bases between the two ends. CDR3 residues: CASTRNEQFF. DNA for the CDR3: TGTGCCAGCACTAGAAATGAGCAGTTCTTC.

The gene calls are TRBV5-1 and TRBJ2-7, with TRBD1 identical over 8 bases. CDR3 length: 15 amino acids. The trim removed 4 bases at V and 7 bases at J, leaving 13 bases unmatched. Germline CDR1 is SGHRS and CDR2 is YFSETQ. As DNA, the CDR3 is TGCGCCAGCAGCCTAGGCTCGGACAGGGCGGGAGAGCAGTACTTC. This sequence encodes CASSLGSDRAGEQYF.

V usage is TRBV6-5 and J usage is TRBJ1-5; D unresolved. The CDR3 covers 11 residues. Germline V gene data show CDR1 as MNHEY and CDR2 as SVGAGI. V lost 8 bases and J lost 7, with 9 bases in between. CDR3 bases: TGTGCCAGCGACCGGGGACAGCCCCAGCATTTT. It translates to CASDRGQPQHF.

This clone was detected once. V and J are TRBV6-5 and TRBJ2-7; 15 nucleotides match TRBD2. CDR1 and CDR2 (germline): MNHEY, SVGAGI. Germline trimming cut 5 bases from V and 3 bases from J; bases unmatched to any gene: 2. This CDR3 comprises 15 residues. The chain's CDR3 is CASSPGLAGGYEQYF. CDR3 bases: TGTGCCAGCAGTCCGGGACTAGCGGGAGGCTACGAGCAGTACTTC.

The CDR3 coding sequence is TGTGCCTGGAGTATAGACACGGAAAATGAAAAACTGTTTTTT. Protein sequence: CAWSIDTENEKLFF. The chain carries TRBV30 and TRBJ1-4, with D unresolved. The CDR3 is made up of 14 amino acids. V lost 2 bases and J lost 5, with 12 bases in between. CDR1 and CDR2 (germline): GTSNPN, SVGIG (reference sequence).

The chain couples TRBV11-2 to TRBJ2-1; no reliable D call. V was trimmed by 2 bases and J by 9 bases, leaving 11 bases between them. CDR1 is SGHAT, CDR2 FQNNGV, per germline. The CDR3 spans 13 residues. CDR3 loop: CASSLTRASEQFF. The CDR3 DNA reads as TGTGCCAGCAGCTTAACCCGGGCCAGTGAGCAGTTCTTC.

The V gene is TRBV5-1, the J gene TRBJ1-1, with a tentative D call TRBD1 (5 bases). There are 14 residues in the CDR3. V was clipped by 2 bases and J by 1 base, with 9 bases between them. Germline V gene lookup returns CDR1 SGHRS and CDR2 YFSETQ. CDR3 nucleotides: TGCGCCAGCAGCTTTGACAGCCCGAACACTGAAGCTTTCTTT. Amino acid sequence: CASSFDSPNTEAFF.

V usage is TRBV5-1 and J usage is TRBJ1-1; tentatively, D is TRBD1 (6 bases). Per the germline V gene, CDR1 is SGHRS and CDR2 is YFSETQ. The CDR3 totals 14 residues. Between the trimmed V and J ends, which lost 3 bases and 1 base, there was a span of 10 bases. This chain's CDR3 is CASSWGGSNTEAFF. The CDR3 DNA is TGCGCCAGCAGCTGGGGGGGCTCGAACACTGAAGCTTTCTTT.

The rearrangement joins TRBV27 to TRBJ2-7; TRBD2 is a possible D gene (5 bases). The ends were cut back, 3 bases at V and 7 bases at J, with 19 bases in the middle. The CDR3 loop spans 15 amino acids. Germline V gene lookup returns CDR1 MNHEY and CDR2 SMNVEV (reference sequence). The CDR3 reads CASSLQRTVPGEQYF. The CDR3 bases are TGTGCCAGCAGTTTGCAGCGGACGGTGCCGGGTGAGCAGTACTTC.

This clone has just a few counts. The chain uses TRBV5-6 and TRBJ2-7; D remains unclear. The CDR3 is made up of 14 amino acids. V lost 6 bases and J 0 bases, leaving 13 bases between the germline ends. Looked up from germline, CDR1 is SGHDT and CDR2 is YYEEEE. In DNA, the CDR3 is TGTGCCAGCACCCTTGTTGCGAGCTCCTACGAGCAGTACTTC. Translating gives CASTLVASSYEQYF.

The count of this clone is one. The chain is built from TRBV29-1 and TRBJ2-3, with TRBD2 matching 10 bases. This CDR3 spans 16 amino acids. V lost 4 bases to trimming and J lost 4 bases; unmatched junction nucleotides: 11. The germline V gene encodes CDR1 SQVTM and CDR2 ANQGSEA. In nucleotides, the CDR3 is TGCAGCGTTGCCGGGCTAGCGGGAGAGTCGGCAGATACGCAGTATTTT. Its protein product is CSVAGLAGESADTQYF.

This clone is a singleton in its sample. This chain links TRBV11-3 with TRBJ2-1; D gene uncertain. This CDR3 contains 11 residues. The V gene's germline CDR1 is SGHNT and CDR2 YENEEA. V was shortened by 5 bases and J by 9 bases, with 8 bases between the two germline ends. The CDR3 spells CASSKMGEQFF. CDR3 nucleotides: TGTGCCAGCAGCAAAATGGGTGAGCAGTTCTTC.

The chain uses TRBV6-1 and TRBJ2-7; the D is unclear. V was clipped by 1 base and J by 2 bases, with 15 bases between them. Germline CDR1 is MNHNS and CDR2 is SASEGT. The CDR3 is made up of 16 amino acids. As DNA, the CDR3 is TGTGCCAGCAGTGAAGGAGCTCGGCAGGTCGCCTACGAGCAGTACTTC. It translates to CASSEGARQVAYEQYF.

The J gene is TRBJ1-2, the V gene TRBV2, with D perhaps TRBD1 (5 bases). This CDR3 spans 12 amino acids. Germline V CDR1 and CDR2: SNHLY, FYNNEI. The V end was cut by 2 bases, the J end by 6 bases, with 7 bases between. The CDR3 sequence is CASSESGNGYTF. The CDR3 bases are TGTGCCAGCAGTGAATCAGGGAATGGCTACACCTTC.